The source of this TCR beta chain is a study of Graves' ophthalmopathy and Graves' hyperthyroidism. Whole-study context: The authors collected peripheral blood at initial diagnosis, before any treatment.

The study amplified TCR beta CDR3 regions using RNA transcripts. An opening RT-PCR round employed HTBI primers and preceded a second-round multiplex PCR. Each CDR3 protein gets one entry after TCRdb re-called the multiplex PCR reads with MiXCR. The repertoire holds hundreds of thousands of distinct CDR3 sequences, with roughly 41% as singletons. PBMCs came from about 10 ml of fresh peripheral blood. V lost 4 bases to trimming and J lost 4 bases, with 19 bases between them. The CDR3 spans 16 residues. Germline CDR1 SGHVS, CDR2 FQNEAQ. This receptor was identified in an adult man with Graves' ophthalmopathy. The chain combines TRBV7-8 with TRBJ1-2, with a possible D match to TRBD1 (5 bases). Sequencing was carried out using peripheral blood. CDR3 nucleotide sequence: TGTGCCAGCAGCTCACAGACAAGAGGAAGGGGCTATGGCTACACCTTC. Its protein product is CASSSQTRGRGYGYTF.